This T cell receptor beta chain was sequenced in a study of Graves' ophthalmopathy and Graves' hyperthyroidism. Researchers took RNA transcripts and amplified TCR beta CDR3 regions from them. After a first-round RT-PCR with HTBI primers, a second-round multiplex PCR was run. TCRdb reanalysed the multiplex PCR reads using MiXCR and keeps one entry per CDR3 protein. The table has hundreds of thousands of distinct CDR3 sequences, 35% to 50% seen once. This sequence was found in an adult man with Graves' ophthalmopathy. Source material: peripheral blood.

CDR3 loop: CASSYSIRESYNSPLHF. The CDR3 DNA sequence: TGTGCCAGCAGTTATTCCATCAGGGAATCCTATAATTCACCCCTCCACTTT. The chain uses TRBV2 and TRBJ1-6; D is perhaps TRBD1 (5 bases). V was trimmed by 5 bases and J by 1 base, leaving 15 bases between them. Germline CDR1 is SNHLY and CDR2 is FYNNEI. The CDR3 extends over 17 amino acids.